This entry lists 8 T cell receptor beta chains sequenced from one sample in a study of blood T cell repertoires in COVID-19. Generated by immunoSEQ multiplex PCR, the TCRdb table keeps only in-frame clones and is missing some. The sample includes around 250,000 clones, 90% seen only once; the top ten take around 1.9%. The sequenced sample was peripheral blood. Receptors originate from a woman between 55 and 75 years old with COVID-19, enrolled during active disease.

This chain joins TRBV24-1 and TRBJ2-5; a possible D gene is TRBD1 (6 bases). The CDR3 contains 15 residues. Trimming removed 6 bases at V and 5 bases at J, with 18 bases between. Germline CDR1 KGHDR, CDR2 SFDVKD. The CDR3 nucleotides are TGTGCCACCAGTCCTGGGGGCGGGCCGTTCGAGACCCAGTACTTC. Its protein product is CATSPGGGPFETQYF.

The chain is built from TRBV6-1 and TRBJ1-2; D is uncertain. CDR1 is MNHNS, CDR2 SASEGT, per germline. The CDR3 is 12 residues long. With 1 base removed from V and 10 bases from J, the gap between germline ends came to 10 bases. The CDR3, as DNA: TGTGCCAGCAGTGAAGTGGAGGGAGTCTACACCTTC. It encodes CASSEVEGVYTF.

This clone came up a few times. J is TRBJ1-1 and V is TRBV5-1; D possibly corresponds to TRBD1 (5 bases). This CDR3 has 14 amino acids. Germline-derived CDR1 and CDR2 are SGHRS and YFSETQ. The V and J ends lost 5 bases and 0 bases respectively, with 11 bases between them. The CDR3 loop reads CASSSRELNTEAFF. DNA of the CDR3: TGCGCCAGCAGTTCCAGGGAATTGAACACTGAAGCTTTCTTT.

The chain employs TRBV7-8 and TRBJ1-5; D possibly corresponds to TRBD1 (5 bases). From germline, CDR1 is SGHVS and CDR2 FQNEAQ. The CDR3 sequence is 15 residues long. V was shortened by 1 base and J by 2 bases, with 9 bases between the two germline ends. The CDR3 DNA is TGTGCCAGCAGCTTAGTCGCGGGGGGCAATCAGCCCCAGCATTTT. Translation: CASSLVAGGNQPQHF.

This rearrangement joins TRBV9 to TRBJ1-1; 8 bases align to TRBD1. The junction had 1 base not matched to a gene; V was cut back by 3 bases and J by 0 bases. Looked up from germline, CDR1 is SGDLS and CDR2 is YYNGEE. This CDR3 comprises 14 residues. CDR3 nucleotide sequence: TGTGCCAGCAGCGGGGACAGGATGAACACTGAAGCTTTCTTT. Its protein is CASSGDRMNTEAFF.

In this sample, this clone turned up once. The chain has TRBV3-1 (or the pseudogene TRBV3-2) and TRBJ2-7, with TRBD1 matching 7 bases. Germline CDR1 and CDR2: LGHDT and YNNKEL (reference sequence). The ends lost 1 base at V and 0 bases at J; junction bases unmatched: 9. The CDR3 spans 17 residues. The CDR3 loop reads CASSQGPPGTASYEQYF. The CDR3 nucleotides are TGTGCCAGCAGCCAAGGTCCCCCCGGGACAGCCTCCTACGAGCAGTACTTC.

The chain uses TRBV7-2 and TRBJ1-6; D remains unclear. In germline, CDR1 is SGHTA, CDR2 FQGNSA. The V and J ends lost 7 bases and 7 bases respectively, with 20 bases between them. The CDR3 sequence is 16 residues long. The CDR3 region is CASNGWLGDYNSPLHF. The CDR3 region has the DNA TGTGCCAGCAATGGGTGGTTGGGAGATTACAATTCACCCCTCCACTTT.

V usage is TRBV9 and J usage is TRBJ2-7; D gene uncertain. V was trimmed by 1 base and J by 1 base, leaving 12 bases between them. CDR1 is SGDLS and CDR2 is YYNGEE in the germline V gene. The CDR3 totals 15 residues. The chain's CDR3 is CASSVSGLGSYEQYF. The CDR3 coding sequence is TGTGCCAGCAGCGTATCCGGCCTCGGGTCCTACGAGCAGTACTTC.